This is a list of T cell receptor beta chains from one sample in a study of shared clonotypes between healthy human individuals. Using immunoSEQ multiplex PCR, the repertoire was profiled, and TCRdb retains in-frame clones only, with some absent. This sample has about 470,000 clones, with roughly 80% found just once. Sequenced material: PBMCs. The origin of the receptors is a woman aged 40 to 55 in good health. Some clones in this sample may be carry-over from other donors' samples. The CDR3 runs from the conserved cysteine through the conserved F or W. Fields, in order: clone size, J gene, D gene, V gene, CDR3 DNA, CDR3 protein. A D gene is named only where the DNA matches it firmly. Clone size appears in some rows only: once, few, many, or a class for an expanded clone.

. TRBJ2-5 . TRBV28 TGTGCCATAGGGGGTGGGGCGGGCCAAGAGACCCAGTACTTC CAIGGGAGQETQYF
. TRBJ2-7 . TRBV4-1 TGCGCCAGCAGCCCCGGACTACTCTACGAGCAGTACTTC CASSPGLLYEQYF
once TRBJ2-5 . TRBV10-2 TGCGCCAGCACAGAGACAGGAGGAGAGACCCAGTACTTC CASTETGGETQYF
. TRBJ2-1 TRBD2 TRBV30 TGTGCCTGGAGCCCCTCGGGGGGAGTACATGAGCAGTTCTTC CAWSPSGGVHEQFF
few TRBJ1-2 . TRBV14 TGTGCCAGCAGCCCCAGGGAATCCTATGGCTACACCTTC CASSPRESYGYTF
. TRBJ1-1 . TRBV6-1 TGTGCCAGCAGACCGTTTATGAACACTGAAGCTTTCTTT CASRPFMNTEAFF
once TRBJ2-3 . TRBV7-9 TGTGCCAGCAGCTTTACAGGGTATCAAGATACGCAGTATTTT CASSFTGYQDTQYF
. TRBJ2-1 TRBD2 TRBV7-3 TGTGCCAGCAGCTTATGGGCTAGCGGGAGGAATGAGCAGTTCTTC CASSLWASGRNEQFF
. TRBJ1-5 TRBD1 TRBV6-5 TGTGCCAGCAGACCGACAGGGGTTCAGCCCCAGCATTTT CASRPTGVQPQHF
. TRBJ1-1 . TRBV18 TGTGCCAGCTCATTAAACGGTCTTACGCGGGGAAGGACTGAAGCTTTCTTT CASSLNGLTRGRTEAFF
. TRBJ2-3 TRBD1 TRBV30 TGTGCCCTGAACATACAGGGGGTGGCAGATACGCAGTATTTT CALNIQGVADTQYF
. TRBJ2-7 TRBD1 TRBV6-1 TGTGCCAGCAGAACGATCGGGACAGGGGGATACGAGCAGTACTTC CASRTIGTGGYEQYF
. TRBJ2-7 TRBD2 TRBV5-1 TGCGCCAGCAGCCAGACTAGCGGGAGGGACTACGAGCAGTACTTC CASSQTSGRDYEQYF
. TRBJ1-1 . TRBV28 TGTGCCAGCAGTTTACCGGGGCGGACTGAAGCTTTCTTT CASSLPGRTEAFF
. TRBJ1-2 . TRBV2 TGTGCCACCACAATCCCGGGACGTCAATCCAATGGCTACACCTTC CATTIPGRQSNGYTF
few TRBJ2-1 TRBD2 TRBV29-1 TGCAGCGTTGAAAATGCACTACTAGCGGGCTCCTACAATGAGCAGTTCTTC CSVENALLAGSYNEQFF
. TRBJ2-7 . TRBV28 TGTGCCAGCAGCTCAGGGGTCCACGAGCAGTACTTC CASSSGVHEQYF
. TRBJ1-5 TRBD1 TRBV5-6 TGTGCCAGCAGCTTCTTTGGACAGGGCAATAATCAGCCCCAGCATTTT CASSFFGQGNNQPQHF
few TRBJ2-3 . TRBV18 TGTGCCAGCTCACCCCCCTCTAGCGGCACAGATACGCAGTATTTT CASSPPSSGTDTQYF
. TRBJ1-4 . TRBV4-3 TGCGCCAGCAGCCGAATGAACGGACAGAACTCTAATGAAAAACTGTTTTTT CASSRMNGQNSNEKLFF
. TRBJ2-7 . TRBV5-4 TGTGCCAGCAGCTTGGGAGGTTCCTCCTACGAGCAGTACTTC CASSLGGSSYEQYF
. TRBJ2-3 TRBD1 TRBV29-1 TGCAGCGCCGGGGGCGGACAGGGGTTTACAGATACGCAGTATTTT CSAGGGQGFTDTQYF
. TRBJ2-3 TRBD2 TRBV5-4 TGTGCCAGCTCGACTAGCGGTAGCACAGATACGCAGTATTTT CASSTSGSTDTQYF
. TRBJ2-1 TRBD1 TRBV27 TGTGCCAGCAGTTTCCGGGACAGATCATCCTACAATGAGCAGTTCTTC CASSFRDRSSYNEQFF
. TRBJ2-7 TRBD2 TRBV28 TGTGCCAGCAGCCGGGCCGGGGGGGAGGTCTACGAGCAGTACTTC CASSRAGGEVYEQYF
. TRBJ1-1 . TRBV28 TGTGTTTCAGGAGGGGAGGGTGACACTGAAGCTTTCTTT CVSGGEGDTEAFF
. TRBJ2-5 . TRBV5-1 TGCGCCAGCAGCTTAACTCAAGAGACCCAGTACTTC CASSLTQETQYF
many TRBJ2-5 . TRBV7-2 TGTGCCAGCAGCTCTCTGACCTGGGCCCAGTACTTC CASSSLTWAQYF
. TRBJ2-2 . TRBV13 TGTGCCAGCAGCTTCGACGGGGAGCTGTTTTTT CASSFDGELFF
once TRBJ2-1 . TRBV4-3 TGCGCCAGCAGCCAAGGCACAGGGAGCATTGACAATGAGCAGTTCTTC CASSQGTGSIDNEQFF
. TRBJ2-1 TRBD2 TRBV7-7 TGTGCTAGCAGCTTAGGTAGCGGGGGTTACAATGAGCAGTTCTTC CASSLGSGGYNEQFF
once TRBJ1-3 . TRBV11-2 TGTGCCAGCAGCTTAGATTTCGGAGCTAAGACTGGAAACACCATATATTTT CASSLDFGAKTGNTIYF
. TRBJ2-2 TRBD1 TRBV10-3 TGTGCCATCAGCGCAGGGGGCGCGGACACCGGGGAGCTGTTTTTT CAISAGGADTGELFF
once TRBJ2-7 . TRBV23-1 TGCGCCAGACAACGGGGCAGCTCCTACGAGCAGTACTTC CARQRGSSYEQYF
. TRBJ2-7 . TRBV4-1 TGCGCCAGCAGCCCGACAGTCCTCTACGAGCAGTACTTC CASSPTVLYEQYF
. TRBJ2-3 . TRBV5-1 TGCGCCAGCAGCTTGGCCCTAGCCAAAGATACGCAGTATTTT CASSLALAKDTQYF
. TRBJ1-3 . TRBV6-1 TGTGCCAGCAGTGAAATGTGGTCTGGAAACACCATATATTTT CASSEMWSGNTIYF
. TRBJ1-2 . TRBV18 TGTGCCAGCTCACCAGCAGGCCCGCTTTTTAACTATGGCTACACCTTC CASSPAGPLFNYGYTF
. TRBJ2-7 . TRBV13 TGTGCCAGCAGCTTAGGTGGCTACGAGCAGTACTTC CASSLGGYEQYF
. TRBJ1-2 . TRBV10-3 TGTGCCATTACGCCCCGGACGGACTATGGCTACACCTTC CAITPRTDYGYTF
. TRBJ2-1 . TRBV10-3 TGTGCCATCGAACCAAACGCAGGGGGGAATAACCAGTTCTTC CAIEPNAGGNNQFF
. TRBJ2-1 . TRBV5-1 TGCGCCAGCAGCTTGACCAGCGGCTACAATGAGCAGTTCTTC CASSLTSGYNEQFF
. TRBJ2-7 TRBD2 TRBV29-1 TGCAGCGTTGGTGAGCGGGACTCCTACGAGCAGTACTTC CSVGERDSYEQYF
few TRBJ1-2 . TRBV28 TGTGCCAGCAGTTTAGTCGGGATTCCTGGCTACACCTTC CASSLVGIPGYTF
few TRBJ2-6 . TRBV4-3 TGCGCCAGCAGCCAAGCAGGGATATCTGGGGCCAACGTCCTGACTTTC CASSQAGISGANVLTF
. TRBJ2-3 . TRBV20-1 TGCAGTGCGGAAAGGGCAGATACGCAGTATTTT CSAERADTQYF
. TRBJ2-1 TRBD1 TRBV12-5 TGTGCTAGTGGTTTGGTACTGGACAGGGGCTCCTACAATGAGCAGTTCTTC CASGLVLDRGSYNEQFF
. TRBJ1-1 . TRBV6-4 TGTGCCAGCAGTGAATCCAGCGGCACTGAAGCTTTCTTT CASSESSGTEAFF
. TRBJ1-3 TRBD1 TRBV6-5 TGTGCCACCGGGGACAGGGAGTTCGGAAACACCATATATTTT CATGDREFGNTIYF
. TRBJ1-1 TRBD1 TRBV7-8 TGTGCCAGCAGCGCGCAGGGGGCGGACACTGAAGCTTTCTTT CASSAQGADTEAFF
. TRBJ2-2 TRBD2 TRBV2 TGTGCCAGCCGGCGACTAGCGGGAGTAATCGGGGAGCTGTTTTTT CASRRLAGVIGELFF
. TRBJ1-1 . TRBV19 TGTGCCAGTAGTATGTCCGGGGGTAGGACTGAAGCTTTCTTT CASSMSGGRTEAFF
. TRBJ2-2 . TRBV28 TGTGCCAGCAGTCCCGCCGGGGCAGGGGGGCCCGGGGAGCTGTTTTTT CASSPAGAGGPGELFF